This T cell receptor beta chain was profiled in a study of T cell clusters in autoimmune cytopenias. Study-level findings and limits: TRB repertoire shifts in secondary cytopenia and chronic lymphocytic leukemia mostly reflected lymphoma, not autoimmunity.

TRB rearrangements were amplified by touch-down multiplex PCR with mixed TRB-A/B primers. One entry per CDR3 protein, without DNA, is what TCRdb gives after re-calling the multiplex PCR reads. This repertoire comprises around 15,000 distinct CDR3 sequences; its ten largest clones make up roughly 2.1%. The CDR3 is 17 residues long. Germline CDR1 SEHNR, CDR2 FQNEAQ (reference sequence). Each sample's input was roughly 250 ng genomic DNA, some 34,000 genome equivalents. In regard to this clonotype: Its antigen remains unknown.

The origin of this receptor is a human donor with an autoimmune cytopenia or autoimmune hepatitis (not recorded which). The specimen was peripheral blood. The genes are TRBV7-9 and TRBJ2-2. CDR3 in amino acids: CASSFAGVSNIAGELFF. Combining the CDR3 with reference TRBV7-9 and TRBJ2-2 gives the whole variable domain DTGVSQNPRHKITKRGQNVTFRCDPISEHNRLYWYRQTLGQGPEFLTYFQNEAQLEKSRLLSDRFSAERPKGSFSTLEIQRTEQGDSAMYLCASSFAGVSNIAGELFFGEGSRLTVL.